The next 29 T cell receptor beta chains were all read from a single sample in a study of control samples from healthy donors and cancer patients (dated by TCRdb to about 2020). Library method: the immunoSEQ multiplex PCR assay. Drawn from immuneACCESS, this table holds only the in-frame rearrangements with V and J called that TCRdb kept. Clones are partly lost; checked studies trace under half to an unresolved V gene and leave the rest unexplained. The sample table records approximately 190,000 clones. Of the sample, approximately 2.2% is held by the ten largest clones. The sample consisted of blood. These TCRs come from a woman aged 25 to 39 in good health.

The J gene is TRBJ1-3, the V gene TRBV7-9, with D possibly matching TRBD1 (5 bases). There are 16 residues in the CDR3. The V gene's germline CDR1 is SEHNR and CDR2 FQNEAQ (reference sequence). V was trimmed by 5 bases and J by 4 bases, leaving 18 bases between them. In nucleotides, the CDR3 is TGTGCCAGCAGCCCGACCCCTGGGACGGTAGGAAACACCATATATTTT. This encodes CASSPTPGTVGNTIYF.

V usage is TRBV15 and J usage is TRBJ1-5, with 9 bases lining up with TRBD1. V trimming: 5 bases; J trimming: 1 base; junction bases outside the gene matches: 3. The germline CDR1 and CDR2 sequences are LNHNV and YYDKDF (reference sequence). CDR3 size: 15 residues. The DNA for the CDR3 is TGTGCCACCAGCGGGGGACAGGGAAGCAATCAGCCCCAGCATTTT. The encoded protein is CATSGGQGSNQPQHF.

The chain has TRBV5-3 and TRBJ2-6, with D uncertain. TRBV5-3 is given ORF status, its function remaining uncertain. The V end lost 0 bases, the J end lost 1 base, and 5 bases lay between the germline ends. The CDR3 has 15 residues. CDR3 coding DNA: TGTGCCAGAAGCTTGGACCAGTCTGGGGCCAACGTCCTGACTTTC. Protein sequence: CARSLDQSGANVLTF.

The chain carries TRBV19 and TRBJ1-1, with unresolved D. Germline V CDR1 and CDR2: LNHDA, SQIVND (reference sequence). The V and J ends lost 7 bases and 6 bases respectively, with 12 bases between them. This CDR3 is 12 amino acids long. The CDR3 sequence: CASMEGIAEAFF. The CDR3 DNA follows: TGTGCCAGTATGGAGGGAATAGCTGAAGCTTTCTTT. Looking up the rest from reference TRBV19 and TRBJ1-1 gives the full variable domain: DGGITQSPKYLFRKEGQNVTLSCEQNLNHDAMYWYRQDPGQGLRLIYYSQIVNDFQKGDIAEGYSVSREKKESFPLTVTSAQKNPTAFYLCASMEGIAEAFFGQGTRLTVV.

The chain carries TRBV6-1 and TRBJ2-7, with D possibly TRBD1 on 6 matching bases. Trimming cost V 3 bases and J 2 bases, with 11 bases left between them. Germline lookup yields CDR1 MNHNS and CDR2 SASEGT. The CDR3 runs to 14 residues. CDR3 residues: CASSDGQSPYEQYF. The CDR3 DNA is TGTGCCAGCAGTGATGGACAGAGTCCCTACGAGCAGTACTTC.

Concerning this clone itself: Within the sample, other DNA sequences also encode this same CDR3. The V gene is TRBV7-3, the J gene TRBJ1-1; the match to TRBD1 covers 8 bases. This CDR3 is 13 amino acids long. Unmatched junction bases numbered 3, after V lost 5 bases and J lost 4 bases. Germline CDR1 reads SGHTA; CDR2 reads FQGTGA. The CDR3 loop is CASSLTGGTEAFF. The CDR3 DNA sequence: TGTGCCAGCAGCCTCACAGGGGGCACTGAAGCTTTCTTT.

On this clone itself: The same CDR3 also results from other DNA sequences found in this sample. This chain uses TRBV6-5 with TRBJ2-3, with D unresolved. CDR1 and CDR2 (germline): MNHEY, SVGAGI. This CDR3 spans 12 amino acids. V was pared by 6 bases and J by 0 bases, with 4 bases between. The CDR3 DNA is TGTGCCAGCAGATCTAGCACAGATACGCAGTATTTT. Its protein is CASRSSTDTQYF.

The chain has TRBV23-1 and TRBJ2-7, with 7 nucleotides matching TRBD1. TRBV23-1 counts as an open reading frame of uncertain function. This CDR3 is built from 15 residues. With V trimmed by 6 bases and J by 2 bases, 10 bases remained unmatched. DNA of the CDR3: TGCGCCAGCAGGATGACAGGGTCTAGGCCCTACGAGCAGTACTTC. Translated: CASRMTGSRPYEQYF.

The chain links TRBV28 to TRBJ1-5; D is unresolved. V was shortened by 2 bases and J by 3 bases, with 8 bases between the two germline ends. This CDR3 is built from 14 residues. CDR1 is MDHEN, CDR2 SYDVKM, per germline. The CDR3 DNA reads as TGTGCCAGCAGTTTAGGGCTGCCCAATCAGCCCCAGCATTTT. Protein sequence: CASSLGLPNQPQHF. The whole variable domain, filled in from reference TRBV28 and TRBJ1-5, reads DVKVTQSSRYLVKRTGEKVFLECVQDMDHENMFWYRQDPGLGLRLIYFSYDVKMKEKGDIPEGYSVSREKKERFSLILESASTNQTSMYLCASSLGLPNQPQHFGDGTRLSIL.

About this clone: The same CDR3 can be traced to other DNA sequences in this sample. V gene TRBV14 combines with J gene TRBJ1-1; D is possibly TRBD1 (5 bases). Germline V gene data show CDR1 as SGHDN and CDR2 as FVKESK. Trimming pared 4 bases from V and 0 bases from J, leaving 9 bases between. The CDR3 covers 14 residues. The chain's CDR3 is CASSLAGMNTEAFF. DNA for the CDR3: TGTGCCAGCAGCCTGGCAGGGATGAACACTGAAGCTTTCTTT.

V gene TRBV2 combines with J gene TRBJ1-6; D ambiguous. Trimming stripped 7 bases from V and 10 bases from J, with 17 bases between. CDR3 length: 14 residues. From germline, CDR1 is SNHLY and CDR2 FYNNEI. In DNA form, the CDR3 reads TGTGCCAGCATTGCGCTTAATGTCGTGTCACCCCTCCACTTT. As protein: CASIALNVVSPLHF. The full variable domain, completed using reference TRBV2 and TRBJ1-6, is EPEVTQTPSHQVTQMGQEVILRCVPISNHLYFYWYRQILGQKVEFLVSFYNNEISEKSEIFDDQFSVERPDGSNFTLKIRSTKLEDSAMYFCASIALNVVSPLHFGNGTRLTVT.

For the CDR3, the DNA is TGTGCCAGCAGTTCCGGGGGAAATGAAAAACTGTTTTTT. Residues: CASSSGGNEKLFF. The rearrangement joins TRBV6-5 to TRBJ1-4, with D perhaps TRBD1 (5 bases). This CDR3 contains 13 residues. The germline CDR1 and CDR2 sequences are MNHEY and SVGAGI. Trimming left V 4 bases short and J 5 bases short, with 8 bases between.

The genes are TRBV28 and TRBJ1-1; D is unclear. The germline V gene encodes CDR1 MDHEN and CDR2 SYDVKM. Trimming left V 7 bases short and J 4 bases short, with 22 bases between. The CDR3 is 16 residues long. The CDR3 sequence is CASTPLGGGRGTEAFF. CDR3 bases: TGTGCCAGCACCCCTCTCGGAGGTGGCCGGGGCACTGAAGCTTTCTTT.

The chain recombines TRBV27 with TRBJ2-7; no firm D call. Germline V gene sequence: CDR1 MNHEY, CDR2 SMNVEV (reference sequence). V dropped 2 bases and J dropped 5 bases, with 10 bases sitting between them. The CDR3 runs 13 residues. CDR3: CASSLPGFHEQYF. The CDR3 DNA reads as TGTGCCAGCAGTTTACCTGGGTTCCACGAGCAGTACTTC.

V and J are TRBV4-1 and TRBJ1-2, with 8 bases that match TRBD1. The trim removed 9 bases at V and 7 bases at J, leaving 10 bases unmatched. Germline V gives CDR1 MGHRA, CDR2 YSYEKL. The CDR3 is 13 amino acids. In DNA, the CDR3 is TGCGCCAGTTGGGGGCAGGGGGCTCTTGGCTACACCTTC. Translation gives CASWGQGALGYTF.

V usage is TRBV11-2 and J usage is TRBJ2-5; TRBD1 aligns across 9 bases. Germline-derived CDR1 and CDR2 are SGHAT and FQNNGV. The V and J ends lost 1 base and 5 bases, in that order; junction bases with no gene match: 5. There are 15 residues in the CDR3. In DNA, the CDR3 is TGTGCCAGCAGCTTAGGGGGGACAGGGCGGGAGACCCAGTACTTC. Translated, it gives CASSLGGTGRETQYF. Full variable domain (rest looked up from reference TRBV11-2 and TRBJ2-5): EAGVAQSPRYKIIEKRQSVAFWCNPISGHATLYWYQQILGQGPKLLIQFQNNGVVDDSQLPKDRFSAERLKGVDSTLKIQPAKLEDSAVYLCASSLGGTGRETQYFGPGTRLLVL.

The chain has TRBV6-2 or TRBV6-3 and TRBJ1-3; possible D gene TRBD1, 5 bases. CDR1 is MNHEY and CDR2 is SVGEGT in the germline V gene. The V gene lost 6 bases and the J gene lost 4 bases, with 22 bases spanning the gap. This CDR3 comprises 17 residues. The CDR3: CASRPTGTRLGGNTIYF. The CDR3 DNA reads TGTGCCAGCAGGCCTACCGGGACCCGCCTTGGCGGAAACACCATATATTTT.

This sequence joins TRBV6-6 and TRBJ1-2, with 9 bases matching TRBD1. The junction had 6 bases not matched to a gene; V was cut back by 8 bases and J by 2 bases. Germline lookup yields CDR1 MNHNY and CDR2 SVGAGI (reference sequence). This CDR3 contains 14 residues. The CDR3 nucleotides read TGTGCCAGCGTTGGGACAGGGACAAACTATGGCTACACCTTC. This sequence encodes CASVGTGTNYGYTF.

The chain joins TRBV7-2 to TRBJ1-4, with D possibly being TRBD1 (5 bases). Trimming stripped 4 bases from V and 4 bases from J, with 16 bases between. This CDR3 comprises 16 residues. Germline CDR1 is SGHTA and CDR2 is FQGNSA. The CDR3 spells CASSSAGGGNNEKLFF. CDR3 coding DNA: TGTGCCAGCAGCTCAGCTGGGGGGGGGAATAATGAAAAACTGTTTTTT.

The rearrangement joins TRBV7-3 to TRBJ2-7; the D gene is possibly TRBD1 (6 bases). V lost 5 bases, J lost 6 bases, and 14 bases lay in between. The germline V gene encodes CDR1 SGHTA and CDR2 FQGTGA. The CDR3 is 13 residues long. CDR3 in DNA: TGTGCCAGCAGCCCAATTATGGGGGCCGAGCAGTACTTC. It yields the protein CASSPIMGAEQYF.

V usage is TRBV15 and J usage is TRBJ2-7, with 9 nucleotides matching TRBD1. Trimming at V came to 1 base and at J to 5 bases, leaving 6 bases not matched to a gene. The CDR3 is made up of 15 amino acids. Germline values: CDR1 LNHNV, CDR2 YYDKDF (reference sequence). The CDR3 reads CATSRGDRDFNEQYF. CDR3 in DNA: TGTGCCACCAGCAGAGGGGACAGGGACTTCAACGAGCAGTACTTC.

CDR3: CASSQWTGGLDGNTIYF. CDR3 nucleotide sequence: TGCGCCAGCAGCCAATGGACAGGGGGACTGGACGGAAACACCATATATTTT. The rearrangement uses TRBV4-3 and TRBJ1-3, with TRBD1 identical over 10 bases. Germline-derived CDR1 and CDR2 are LGHNA and YSLEER. The J segment lost 4 bases and the V segment lost 2 bases, leaving 8 bases of the junction unmatched. This CDR3 contains 17 residues.

V gene TRBV18 combines with J gene TRBJ1-1; possible D gene TRBD1, 5 bases. Trimming left V 1 base short and J 1 base short, with 7 bases between. Germline-derived CDR1 and CDR2 are KGHSH and LQKENI. The CDR3 totals 14 residues. CDR3 region: CASSPRQGNTEAFF. CDR3 bases: TGTGCCAGCTCACCACGGCAGGGGAACACTGAAGCTTTCTTT.

The J gene is TRBJ1-2, the V gene TRBV6-5, with a tentative D call TRBD1 (6 bases). Trimming stripped 4 bases from V and 4 bases from J, with 10 bases between. From germline, CDR1 is MNHEY and CDR2 SVGAGI. The CDR3 totals 13 residues. The CDR3 DNA sequence: TGTGCCAGCAGTTCCAGGGGAGGCTATGGCTACACCTTC. It yields the protein CASSSRGGYGYTF.

The chain couples TRBV7-3 to TRBJ2-3; TRBD2 matches at 15 bases. The CDR3 is made up of 19 amino acids. The germline V gene has CDR1 SGHTA and CDR2 FQGTGA. The J segment lost 0 bases and the V segment lost 1 base, leaving 5 bases of the junction unmatched. In DNA form, the CDR3 reads TGTGCCAGCAGCTTAATACCGGGACTAGCGGGGGGAAGCACAGATACGCAGTATTTT. Translated: CASSLIPGLAGGSTDTQYF.

The chain has TRBV9 and TRBJ2-2; 8 bases fit TRBD1. The trim removed 3 bases at V and 1 base at J, leaving 8 bases unmatched. CDR3 length: 17 amino acids. Germline V gives CDR1 SGDLS, CDR2 YYNGEE. The CDR3 coding sequence is TGTGCCAGCAGCGACCAGGGGGCGAAGGGGAACACCGGGGAGCTGTTTTTT. Its protein product is CASSDQGAKGNTGELFF.

This chain joins TRBV5-1 and TRBJ1-1, with 7 bases identical to TRBD1. This CDR3 has 14 amino acids. Germline CDR1 SGHRS, CDR2 YFSETQ. Losses at the gene ends were 5 bases for V and 1 base for J; bases not matched to a gene: 5. Written as DNA, the CDR3 is TGCGCCAGCAGGGCAGGGGGTGCGAACACTGAAGCTTTCTTT. Its protein is CASRAGGANTEAFF.

This chain connects TRBV7-9 to TRBJ1-2, with TRBD1 matching over 10 bases. Germline loops: CDR1 SEHNR, CDR2 FQNEAQ (reference sequence). After removal of 6 bases from V and 6 bases from J, the junction contained 13 bases not matched to a gene. The CDR3 extends over 16 amino acids. CDR3 sequence reads: CASRYRTGGELDGYTF. CDR3 in DNA: TGTGCCAGCAGATATCGGACAGGGGGGGAATTGGATGGCTACACCTTC.

The chain combines TRBV4-1 with TRBJ1-2, with D uncertain. This CDR3 is built from 17 residues. The germline V and J ends were trimmed by 1 base and 5 bases, with 20 bases remaining between them. Germline V lookup: CDR1 MGHRA, CDR2 YSYEKL. The CDR3 coding sequence is TGCGCCAGCAGCCAAGTCCTCATCGACCAGAGCCGGTATGGCTACACCTTC. It is translated as CASSQVLIDQSRYGYTF.